The source of this T cell receptor beta chain is a study of shared clonotypes between healthy human individuals. From germline, CDR1 is MGHRA and CDR2 YSYEKL. Trimming took off 1 base at V and 1 base at J, with 11 bases between the two ends. The CDR3 spans 16 residues. Assay used: immunoSEQ multiplex PCR; TCRdb lists only in-frame clones, some missing. The table records 2,500,000 or so clones, around 93% of them present only once. The sequence derives from a man between 18 and 35 years old in good health. Some clones in this sample may be carry-over from other donors' samples. The sequenced sample consisted of naive CD4+ T cells from PBMCs. Subset reported: CD45RA+ positively selected. The chain is built from TRBV4-1 and TRBJ1-5, with D uncertain. The chain's CDR3 is CASSQVSARSNQPQHF. The CDR3 DNA reads TGCGCCAGCAGCCAAGTCAGTGCGAGGAGCAATCAGCCCCAGCATTTT.